The rows below give T cell receptor beta chains drawn from one sample of a study of blood T cell repertoires in COVID-19. The table came from immunoSEQ multiplex PCR; TCRdb's copy has only in-frame clones and leaves some out. The repertoire includes 70,000 to 100,000 clones, roughly 76% of them detected once, and about 4.2% sits in the top ten. Sequenced input: peripheral blood. Receptors originate from a woman between 50 and 59 years old with acute or convalescent COVID-19. CDR3s include the opening cysteine and the closing phenylalanine or tryptophan. D genes are given only for firm matches. The size entry is marked missing in some rows and otherwise reads once, few, many or a size class.

TRBJ1-2 | few | TRBV28 | - | TGTGCCAGCAGTTTCCTAAATTATGGCTACACCTTC | CASSFLNYGYTF
TRBJ2-1 | - | TRBV9 | TRBD2 | TGTGCCAGCAGCCTCTCACTAGCGGGGGGAGATGATGAGCAGTTCTTC | CASSLSLAGGDDEQFF
TRBJ2-1 | - | TRBV6-2/TRBV6-3 | - | TGTGCCAGCAGCCTATCCGGGTCCTACAATGAGCAGTTCTTC | CASSLSGSYNEQFF
TRBJ1-4 | - | TRBV4-1 | - | TGCGCCAGCAGCCAAACGGGGAGGAAAGAAAAACTGTTTTTT | CASSQTGRKEKLFF
TRBJ1-6 | few | TRBV27 | - | TGTGCCAGCAGTCCAGAACAGGGCGGCAATTCACCCCTCCACTTT | CASSPEQGGNSPLHF
TRBJ1-2 | - | TRBV20-1 | - | TGCAGTGTTTCAGGGGACGGCTACACCTTC | CSVSGDGYTF
TRBJ1-5 | few | TRBV19 | - | TGTGCCAGTAGATTCGTGGGACTAGGAGGGGCTCAGCCCCAGCATTTT | CASRFVGLGGAQPQHF
TRBJ2-1 | - | TRBV20-1 | TRBD2 | TGCAGCCGGGGGGGTCTCGATGAGCAGTTCTTC | CSRGGLDEQFF
TRBJ2-7 | - | TRBV11-2 | - | TGTGCCAGCAGCTTAGTGGGGGGGACAGGACTTTCCTACGAGCAGTACTTC | CASSLVGGTGLSYEQYF
TRBJ2-1 | few | TRBV7-6 | TRBD2 | TGTGCCAGCAGCTTAGCTGATGCGGGGGGGCAGAATGAGCAGTTCTTC | CASSLADAGGQNEQFF
TRBJ2-7 | - | TRBV7-2 | TRBD1 | TGTGCCAGCAGCCTCCAGGGGGCCGAGCAGTACTTC | CASSLQGAEQYF
TRBJ2-3 | - | TRBV5-4 | - | TGTGCCAGCAGCTTGACAGGGAGCACAGATACGCAGTATTTT | CASSLTGSTDTQYF
TRBJ1-3 | - | TRBV30 | TRBD1 | TGTGCCTGGAGAGGGCTGGTGAGGACAGGGGGAAGGTTGGGAAACACCATATATTTT | CAWRGLVRTGGRLGNTIYF
TRBJ1-6 | once | TRBV15 | - | TGTGCCACCAGCCGGGAACAGGGCCTTAGTTCACCCCTCCACTTT | CATSREQGLSSPLHF
TRBJ2-1 | - | TRBV7-2 | TRBD1 | TGTGCCAGCAGCCGTAGGATGGGGACAGGGAGTGATGAGCAGTTCTTC | CASSRRMGTGSDEQFF
TRBJ1-4 | - | TRBV5-1 | - | TGCGCCAGCAGCTTGCAGGGCCCGGCCCCTAATGAAAAACTGTTTTTT | CASSLQGPAPNEKLFF
TRBJ2-5 | - | TRBV2 | - | TGTGCCAGCAGCTTAGGGGTCCTGGAGACCCAGTACTTC | CASSLGVLETQYF
TRBJ1-2 | - | TRBV6-6 | - | TGTGCCAGCAGTTCGGACTCGGCGACGAAGAGTGGCTACACCTTC | CASSSDSATKSGYTF
TRBJ2-7 | - | TRBV18 | - | TGTGCCAGCTCACCACCGGCAGGGGGGTCCTACGAGCAGTACTTC | CASSPPAGGSYEQYF
TRBJ2-7 | - | TRBV6-5 | - | TGTGCCAGCAGTTACTTCGAGAGCGCCGGTCCCTACGAGCAGTACTTC | CASSYFESAGPYEQYF
TRBJ1-1 | - | TRBV4-1 | TRBD1 | TGCGCCAGCAGCCACCGACAGGGGGGAGGCACTGAAGCTTTCTTT | CASSHRQGGGTEAFF
TRBJ2-7 | - | TRBV6-5 | TRBD1 | TGTGCCAGCAGCCCGGGGACAGTTTACGAGCAGTACTTC | CASSPGTVYEQYF
TRBJ1-5 | - | TRBV30 | - | TGTGCCTGGTCCAATAAAAGGGGGTCTGAGCCCCAGCATTTT | CAWSNKRGSEPQHF
TRBJ2-7 | - | TRBV6-5 | - | TGTGCCAGCAGTTTTCCGGGAGCCTACGAGCAGTACTTC | CASSFPGAYEQYF
TRBJ1-2 | few | TRBV19 | TRBD1 | TGTGCCAGTAGTAGGACAGGGAACTATGGCTACACCTTC | CASSRTGNYGYTF
TRBJ2-3 | - | TRBV6-5 | - | TGTGCCAGCAGTCCTGATACTTACGCGCAGTATTTT | CASSPDTYAQYF
TRBJ2-3 | - | TRBV3-1/TRBV3-2 | TRBD2 | TGTGCCAGCAGCCAAGTCGGCGTTGTAGCGGGGGGTACAGATACGCAGTATTTT | CASSQVGVVAGGTDTQYF
TRBJ2-7 | - | TRBV7-2 | - | TGTGCCAGCAGCTTAGCGGAGCGTCCCTACGAGCAGTACTTC | CASSLAERPYEQYF
TRBJ1-1 | - | TRBV7-8 | - | TGTGCCAGCAGCCCACGGACAGTTATGAACACTGAAGCTTTCTTT | CASSPRTVMNTEAFF
TRBJ1-5 | - | TRBV19 | TRBD1 | TGTGCCAGTAGTATTGGGACAGGGGGGCAGCCCCAGCATTTT | CASSIGTGGQPQHF
TRBJ1-2 | - | TRBV19 | TRBD1 | TGTGCCAGTAGTCCCCTGGACAGGGGCTATGGCTACACCTTC | CASSPLDRGYGYTF
TRBJ2-3 | few | TRBV24-1 | - | TGTGCCACCTCCCTTCGGGGGGCCCTCGATGATACGCAGTATTTT | CATSLRGALDDTQYF
TRBJ2-1 | - | TRBV5-1 | TRBD2 | TGCGCCAGCAGCTTGGGGACTAGAGGGTACAATGAGCAGTTCTTC | CASSLGTRGYNEQFF
TRBJ2-7 | once | TRBV6-5 | - | TGTGCCAGCAGTTACGAGGCGGGTGGGTACGAGCAGTACTTC | CASSYEAGGYEQYF
TRBJ1-4 | - | TRBV28 | TRBD1 | TGTGCCAGCAGTACCACCGACAGGGGACACGAAAAACTGTTTTTT | CASSTTDRGHEKLFF
TRBJ2-1 | - | TRBV28 | - | TGTGCCAGCAGTTCCGCACAGGTACCCTCCTACAATGAGCAGTTCTTC | CASSSAQVPSYNEQFF
TRBJ1-2 | - | TRBV9 | TRBD1 | TGTGCCAGCAGCGTAGATGGGACAGGGGAAGGCTACACCTTC | CASSVDGTGEGYTF
TRBJ2-4 | - | TRBV2 | - | TGTGCCAGCAGTGAGGACCGAACCCCGGGGATTCAGTACTTC | CASSEDRTPGIQYF
TRBJ2-6 | - | TRBV6-2/TRBV6-3 | - | TGTGCCAGCAGTTACCCGGGTGGCAGGGAAGAAGCTGGGGCCAACGTCCTGACTTTC | CASSYPGGREEAGANVLTF
TRBJ1-1 | few | TRBV28 | - | TGTGCCGGAAAGGGGTGGGACACTGAAGCTTTCTTT | CAGKGWDTEAFF
TRBJ2-1 | - | TRBV25-1 | TRBD1 | TGTGCCAGCAGTGCCCGGACAGGGACCTACAATGAGCAGTTCTTC | CASSARTGTYNEQFF
TRBJ2-7 | - | TRBV7-9 | - | TGTGCCAGCAGCTCCCAGGGTCCAACAGCCACCTACGAGCAGTACTTC | CASSSQGPTATYEQYF
TRBJ2-1 | - | TRBV21-1 | - | TGTGCCAGCCCTTGCCAGCGGGGGGTCTCCTACAATGAGCAGTTCTTC | CASPCQRGVSYNEQFF
TRBJ1-3 | once | TRBV7-2 | - | TGTGCCAGCAACCAAGGGGTAGCTGGAAACACCATATATTTT | CASNQGVAGNTIYF
TRBJ2-1 | - | TRBV19 | - | TGTGCCAGTACCTCCGGGGGGCGCTCCTACAATGAGCAGTTCTTC | CASTSGGRSYNEQFF
TRBJ1-5 | - | TRBV18 | - | TGTGCCAGCTCACTGGGACTCAGCAATCAGCCCCAGCATTTT | CASSLGLSNQPQHF
TRBJ2-5 | few | TRBV11-2 | TRBD2 | TGTGCCAGCAGCAAGAGTAGCGGGGGGCCCCAAGAGACCCAGTACTTC | CASSKSSGGPQETQYF
TRBJ1-1 | once | TRBV5-1 | - | TGCGCCAGCAGTTCCGGCTCCGGGATATTTGGGACTGAAGCTTTCTTT | CASSSGSGIFGTEAFF